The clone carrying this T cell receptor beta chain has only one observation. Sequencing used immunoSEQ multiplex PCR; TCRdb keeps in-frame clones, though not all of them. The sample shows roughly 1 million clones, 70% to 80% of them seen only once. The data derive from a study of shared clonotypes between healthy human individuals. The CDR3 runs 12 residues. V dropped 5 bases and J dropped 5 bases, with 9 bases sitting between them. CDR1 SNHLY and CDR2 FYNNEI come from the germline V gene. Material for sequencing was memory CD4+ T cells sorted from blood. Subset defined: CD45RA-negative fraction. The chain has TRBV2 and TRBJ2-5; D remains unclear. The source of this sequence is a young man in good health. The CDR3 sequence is CASSYVAETQYF. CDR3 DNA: TGTGCCAGCAGTTACGTCGCCGAGACCCAGTACTTC.